One and the same sample provided the 17 T cell receptor beta chains below, sequenced in a study of blood T cell repertoires in COVID-19. Assay: immunoSEQ multiplex PCR; the TCRdb copy retains only in-frame clones and omits some. The sample includes 290,000 or so clones, 75% to 95% seen only once; the top ten take 0.95% to 1.2%. Sequencing was done on a sample of PBMCs or T cells enriched from blood (not recorded which). Receptors originate from a woman aged 30 to 39 who had recovered from COVID-19.

V and J are TRBV19 and TRBJ2-1; D ambiguous. The CDR3 consists of 14 residues. The germline gives CDR1 LNHDA, CDR2 SQIVND (reference sequence). Deletions cut 1 base from V and 0 bases from J, with 4 bases between. CDR3 nucleotide sequence: TGTGCCAGTAGTATAGGTAGCTCCTACAATGAGCAGTTCTTC. It translates to CASSIGSSYNEQFF.

This clone was picked up one time. This chain links TRBV28 with TRBJ1-2; 9 bases are a match to TRBD1. V was pared by 6 bases and J by 5 bases, with 10 bases of the junction left unmatched. Germline CDR1 is MDHEN and CDR2 is SYDVKM. The CDR3 length is 15 residues. The CDR3 spells CASRFPGTGWYGYTF. The CDR3 DNA sequence: TGTGCCAGCAGATTTCCCGGGACAGGGTGGTATGGCTACACCTTC.

V usage is TRBV11-2 and J usage is TRBJ2-7, with D perhaps matching TRBD2 (7 bases). V was cut by 0 bases and J by 6 bases, with 12 bases left in between. CDR1 SGHAT and CDR2 FQNNGV come from the germline V gene. The CDR3 runs to 14 residues. This CDR3 reads CASSLDRGAVEQYF. The CDR3 DNA sequence: TGTGCCAGCAGCTTAGATCGGGGGGCGGTCGAGCAGTACTTC.

The chain uses TRBV7-8 and TRBJ2-7, with TRBD1 matching 7 bases. This CDR3 region has 18 residues. Germline loops: CDR1 SGHVS, CDR2 FQNEAQ. V was pared by 4 bases and J by 3 bases, with 18 bases of the junction left unmatched. The CDR3 region is CASSSRSDRDSHYYEQYF. In DNA form, the CDR3 reads TGTGCCAGCAGCTCAAGGAGTGACCGGGACAGCCACTACTACGAGCAGTACTTC.

This chain uses TRBV6-5 with TRBJ1-5, with D maybe TRBD1 (6 bases). V lost 2 bases and J lost 7, with 12 bases in between. The length of the CDR3 is 14 residues. Germline assignment: CDR1 MNHEY and CDR2 SVGAGI. This chain's CDR3 is CASSYGRGDQPQHF. CDR3 bases: TGTGCCAGCAGTTACGGCAGGGGAGACCAGCCCCAGCATTTT.

The rearrangement joins TRBV7-2 to TRBJ2-1, with 10 bases lining up with TRBD2. The J segment lost 7 bases and the V segment lost 2 bases, leaving 8 bases of the junction unmatched. Germline V gives CDR1 SGHTA, CDR2 FQGNSA. The CDR3 is 16 amino acids. DNA of the CDR3: TGTGCCAGCAGCTTAAGAAGCGGGAGGGCGCAGAATGAGCAGTTCTTC. The encoded protein is CASSLRSGRAQNEQFF.

The chain couples TRBV5-5 to TRBJ2-3, with D tentatively TRBD1 (6 bases). Trimming removed 4 bases from V and 7 bases from J, with 19 bases in between. This CDR3 contains 15 residues. CDR1 and CDR2 from the germline V gene are SGHKS and YYEKEE (reference sequence). The CDR3 loop is CASSGEGVDAYTQYF. The CDR3 DNA follows: TGTGCCAGCAGCGGAGAGGGGGTGGATGCATATACGCAGTATTTT.

The genes are TRBV28 and TRBJ1-2; no firm D call. Germline V lookup: CDR1 MDHEN, CDR2 SYDVKM. V lost 10 bases and J 5 bases, leaving 20 bases between the germline ends. The CDR3 runs 14 residues. Here the CDR3 reads CATAEAAEFYGYTF. As DNA, the CDR3 is TGTGCCACGGCCGAGGCAGCGGAATTTTATGGCTACACCTTC.

The gene calls are TRBV13 and TRBJ2-7; 15 bases align to TRBD2. Germline values: CDR1 PRHDT, CDR2 FYEKMQ (reference sequence). The CDR3 is 19 amino acids. V shed 2 bases, J shed 2 bases, and the junction held 10 bases outside the gene matches. This CDR3 reads CASSLRSPGLAGGAYEQYF. The CDR3 DNA reads TGTGCCAGCAGCTTAAGGTCCCCGGGACTAGCGGGAGGAGCCTACGAGCAGTACTTC.

The chain is built from TRBV7-3 and TRBJ1-6; D is undetermined. V dropped 3 bases and J dropped 7 bases, with 10 bases sitting between them. This CDR3 region has 14 residues. The V gene's germline CDR1 is SGHTA and CDR2 FQGTGA. This CDR3 reads CASSFRQRNSPLHF. The CDR3 DNA follows: TGTGCCAGCAGCTTCCGACAAAGGAATTCACCCCTCCACTTT.

A single count supports this clone. The chain carries TRBV28 and TRBJ1-1; the D gene is possibly TRBD1 (5 bases). Looked up from germline, CDR1 is MDHEN and CDR2 is SYDVKM. This CDR3 is built from 14 residues. Trimming took 2 bases from V and 3 from J, leaving 10 bases between them. The CDR3, as DNA: TGTGCCAGCAGTTTAACAGGAGGGTACACTGAAGCTTTCTTT. Translated: CASSLTGGYTEAFF.

The chain combines TRBV4-3 with TRBJ2-1; possible D gene TRBD2, 6 bases. The V end lost 1 base, the J end lost 1 base, and 14 bases lay between the germline ends. Germline V gene data show CDR1 as LGHNA and CDR2 as YSLEER. This CDR3 is 17 amino acids long. This CDR3 reads CASSQGMGSGSYNEQFF. The CDR3 nucleotides read TGCGCCAGCAGCCAAGGAATGGGTAGCGGATCCTACAATGAGCAGTTCTTC.

Comment on this clone: At the DNA level, this CDR3 is encoded by other sequences in the same sample as well. The V gene is TRBV18, the J gene TRBJ2-7; D might be TRBD2 (6 bases). The CDR3 extends over 12 amino acids. Looked up from germline, CDR1 is KGHSH and CDR2 is LQKENI. V was clipped by 2 bases and J by 4 bases, with 6 bases between them. In DNA form, the CDR3 reads TGTGCCAGCTCACCAGGAGGGTACGAGCAGTACTTC. Amino acids: CASSPGGYEQYF.

The rearrangement links TRBV19 to TRBJ2-5; D might be TRBD2 (5 bases). Between the trimmed V and J ends, which lost 0 bases and 5 bases, there was a span of 13 bases. The germline CDR1 and CDR2 sequences are LNHDA and SQIVND (reference sequence). This CDR3 comprises 15 residues. The CDR3 reads CASSIEASSGETQYF. CDR3 in DNA: TGTGCCAGTAGTATAGAAGCTAGCTCCGGGGAGACCCAGTACTTC.

The CDR3: CASSSGQSQYF. CDR3 DNA sequence: TGTGCCAGCAGCTCGGGACAGTCGCAGTATTTT. The chain has TRBV7-2 and TRBJ2-3; 7 bases align to TRBD1. Germline CDR1 and CDR2: SGHTA and FQGNSA. V trimming: 4 bases; J trimming: 10 bases; junction bases outside the gene matches: 2. This CDR3 region has 11 residues.

The chain joins TRBV5-4 to TRBJ2-1; D possibly corresponds to TRBD2 (6 bases). Trimming pared 0 bases from V and 4 bases from J, leaving 14 bases between. Germline CDR1 is SGHNT and CDR2 is YYREEE (reference sequence). The length of the CDR3 is 16 residues. Here the CDR3 DNA reads TGTGCCAGCAGCTTGGCCGGTCTAGCGAATTACAATGAGCAGTTCTTC. Its protein product is CASSLAGLANYNEQFF.

V usage is TRBV6-2 or TRBV6-3 and J usage is TRBJ2-7, with unresolved D. The CDR3 runs 13 residues. V lost 0 bases, J lost 6 bases, and 9 bases lay in between. The germline CDR1 and CDR2 sequences are MNHEY and SVGEGT. In DNA form, the CDR3 reads TGTGCCAGCAGTTACTCGAGTAGTTCCGAGCAGTACTTC. Its protein product is CASSYSSSSEQYF.